The next 32 T cell receptor beta chains were all read from a single sample in a study of T cells after yellow fever vaccination. TCRdb itself ran the 5' RACE reads through MiXCR, one entry per CDR3 protein. Of under 250,000 distinct CDR3 sequences detected, 6.9% appear once; the ten largest clones hold around 0.9%. The sample here was CD4+ T cells sorted from PBMCs, taken 15 days after the yellow fever booster vaccination. The receptors derive from a man aged 25 to 40 who received the YFV17D yellow fever vaccine.

This clonotype was seen a handful of times. The chain joins TRBV19 to TRBJ2-3, with a weak D call TRBD2 (5 bases). This CDR3 is built from 16 residues. Trimming took 9 bases from V and 0 from J, leaving 19 bases between them. Germline V gives CDR1 LNHDA, CDR2 SQIVND (reference sequence). Written as DNA, the CDR3 is TGTGCCAGCTCCAATAGAGCAGGCGGGAGCACAGATACGCAGTATTTT. Its translation is CASSNRAGGSTDTQYF.

This clonotype was detected a few times. This chain connects TRBV12-3 or TRBV12-4 to TRBJ1-5, with D unclear. Trimming left V 10 bases short and J 6 bases short, with 16 bases between. This CDR3 region has 13 residues. Here the CDR3 reads CATQAFPGQPQHF. The DNA for the CDR3 is TGTGCCACCCAGGCCTTCCCCGGTCAGCCCCAGCATTTT.

This clonotype has a handful of counts. The J gene is TRBJ2-3, the V gene TRBV12-3 or TRBV12-4; D unresolved. The CDR3 length is 12 residues. Trimming removed 5 bases at V and 5 bases at J, with 8 bases between. The CDR3 reads CASSRVVDTQYF. DNA of the CDR3: TGTGCCAGCAGTAGGGTCGTAGATACGCAGTATTTT.

The J gene is TRBJ1-5, the V gene TRBV6-2 or TRBV6-3, with 10 bases aligning to TRBD1. The CDR3 length is 16 residues. Germline V gives CDR1 MNHEY, CDR2 SVGEGT. V was clipped by 2 bases and J by 2 bases; unmatched bases: 3. The DNA for the CDR3 is TGTGCCAGCAGTTACCGGGGGACAGGGGGCAATCAGCCCCAGCATTTT. It yields the protein CASSYRGTGGNQPQHF.

This clonotype was found a few times. The V gene is TRBV7-2, the J gene TRBJ1-5; unclear D gene. Germline V CDR1 and CDR2: SGHTA, FQGNSA. V was cut by 2 bases and J by 9 bases, with 8 bases left in between. This CDR3 has 12 amino acids. The CDR3 coding sequence is TGTGCCAGCAGCTTACAGGAGAGGCCCCAGCATTTT. It yields the protein CASSLQERPQHF. Using reference TRBV7-2 and TRBJ1-5 for the parts outside the CDR3, the full variable domain is GAGVSQSPSNKVTEKGKDVELRCDPISGHTALYWYRQSLGQGLEFLIYFQGNSAPDKSGLPSDRFSAERTGGSVSTLTIQRTQQEDSAVYLCASSLQERPQHFGDGTRLSIL.

This clonotype was picked up a small number of times. This chain connects TRBV6-2 or TRBV6-3 to TRBJ1-1; D unclear. This CDR3 is 16 amino acids long. Looked up from germline, CDR1 is MNHEY and CDR2 is SVGEGT. Trimming stripped 7 bases from V and 1 base from J, with 19 bases between. CDR3 nucleotide sequence: TGTGCCAGCACCCCCCAAAGAGGGCGCGGGAACACTGAAGCTTTCTTT. Encoded protein: CASTPQRGRGNTEAFF.

This clonotype showed up just a few times. This rearrangement joins TRBV19 to TRBJ2-6; D remains unclear. The V end was cut by 7 bases, the J end by 0 bases, with 7 bases between. The CDR3 length is 14 residues. Looked up from germline, CDR1 is LNHDA and CDR2 is SQIVND (reference sequence). The CDR3 region is CASTQSSGANVLTF. CDR3 in DNA: TGTGCCAGTACCCAGAGCTCTGGGGCCAACGTCCTGACTTTC.

This clonotype has only a few counts. This sequence joins TRBV6-1 and TRBJ2-7; D gene ambiguous. The CDR3 consists of 13 residues. V shed 6 bases and J shed 1 base, with 10 bases lying between them. CDR1 is MNHNS, CDR2 SASEGT, per germline. This CDR3 reads CASSPWDSYEQYF. The CDR3 region has the DNA TGTGCCAGCAGCCCTTGGGATTCCTACGAGCAGTACTTC.

The sample holds a few counts of this clonotype. J is TRBJ2-7 and V is TRBV27; 7 nucleotides line up with TRBD2. Trimming removed 6 bases from V and 0 bases from J; junction bases left unmatched: 14. CDR3 length: 17 residues. The germline gives CDR1 MNHEY, CDR2 SMNVEV (reference sequence). CDR3 sequence: CASRMTRLADFSYEQYF. The CDR3 DNA reads TGTGCCAGCAGAATGACGAGGCTAGCGGACTTCTCCTACGAGCAGTACTTC.

This clonotype was recorded at least ten times. The chain couples TRBV24-1 to TRBJ2-2; TRBD1 matches 9 bases. The germline gives CDR1 KGHDR, CDR2 SFDVKD. The V segment lost 3 bases and the J segment 5 bases; nucleotides outside the gene matches: 6. This CDR3 comprises 16 residues. CDR3 sequence: CATSDHDRGDTGELFF. The CDR3 coding sequence is TGTGCCACCAGTGATCATGACAGGGGGGATACCGGGGAGCTGTTTTTT.

J is TRBJ1-2 and V is TRBV20-1, with unresolved D. In germline, CDR1 is DFQATT, CDR2 SNEGSKA (reference sequence). The CDR3 consists of 14 residues. V lost 3 bases, J lost 5 bases, and 16 bases lay in between. The CDR3 bases are TGCAGTGCTAGTCGTTTGGGCCACACATATGGCTACACCTTC. Amino acid sequence: CSASRLGHTYGYTF.

This clonotype was observed a handful of times. The chain couples TRBV6-1 to TRBJ2-7; D is perhaps TRBD2 (5 bases). There are 14 residues in the CDR3. From germline, CDR1 is MNHNS and CDR2 SASEGT. The ends were cut back, 7 bases at V and 3 bases at J, with 16 bases in the middle. For the CDR3, the DNA is TGTGCCAGCACCCTCCTGGACTGGATCTACGAGCAGTACTTC. Its translation: CASTLLDWIYEQYF.

In this sample, this clonotype turned up many times. The chain carries TRBV20-1 and TRBJ2-1; 11 nucleotides agree with TRBD2. With V trimmed by 2 bases and J by 8 bases, 8 bases remained unmatched. In germline, CDR1 is DFQATT, CDR2 SNEGSKA (reference sequence). The CDR3 totals 15 residues. This CDR3 reads CSARNSGRAKDEQFF. CDR3 DNA sequence: TGCAGTGCTAGAAATAGCGGGAGGGCCAAGGATGAGCAGTTCTTC.

This clonotype has more than one count but fewer than ten. A much larger clone sits a single nucleotide away, making a read error possible. V usage is TRBV12-3 or TRBV12-4 and J usage is TRBJ2-1, with no clear D. V lost 3 bases and J lost 0, with 12 bases in between. The CDR3 spans 16 residues. CDR3 nucleotide sequence: TGTGCCAGCAGTTTGAGTAGACGGAACTCCTACAATGAGCAGTTCTTC. It specifies CASSLSRRNSYNEQFF.

This clonotype appeared a few times. V usage is TRBV6-1 and J usage is TRBJ1-1, with TRBD1 as a possible D gene (5 bases). The V and J ends lost 8 bases and 1 base respectively, with 14 bases between them. The CDR3 extends over 14 amino acids. Germline assignment: CDR1 MNHNS and CDR2 SASEGT. CDR3 region: CASRTDIGNTEAFF. CDR3 sequence (DNA): TGTGCCAGCCGAACGGACATTGGGAACACTGAAGCTTTCTTT.

This clonotype has ten or more counts. This rearrangement joins TRBV2 to TRBJ2-7, with 8 bases matching TRBD2. This CDR3 contains 12 residues. With V trimmed by 8 bases and J by 3 bases, 3 bases remained unmatched. CDR1 SNHLY and CDR2 FYNNEI come from the germline V gene. CDR3 coding DNA: TGTGCCAGCCGGGGGGGTAGCTACGAGCAGTACTTC. Residues: CASRGGSYEQYF. The entire variable domain, with the rest obtained from reference TRBV2 and TRBJ2-7, is as follows: EPEVTQTPSHQVTQMGQEVILRCVPISNHLYFYWYRQILGQKVEFLVSFYNNEISEKSEIFDDQFSVERPDGSNFTLKIRSTKLEDSAMYFCASRGGSYEQYFGPGTRLTVT.

Ten or more counts support this clonotype. The V and J genes are TRBV28 and TRBJ2-5; D unclear. CDR3 length: 13 amino acids. V was trimmed by 3 bases and J by 5 bases, leaving 10 bases between them. CDR1 and CDR2 (germline): MDHEN, SYDVKM. CDR3 DNA sequence: TGTGCCAGCAGTTTTCCAGGTGGCGAGACCCAGTACTTC. Translating gives CASSFPGGETQYF. Drawing the rest from reference TRBV28 and TRBJ2-5, the complete variable domain is DVKVTQSSRYLVKRTGEKVFLECVQDMDHENMFWYRQDPGLGLRLIYFSYDVKMKEKGDIPEGYSVSREKKERFSLILESASTNQTSMYLCASSFPGGETQYFGPGTRLLVL.

This clonotype has ten or more counts. The chain links TRBV5-1 to TRBJ2-5; 7 bases agree with TRBD1. Germline-derived CDR1 and CDR2 are SGHRS and YFSETQ. This CDR3 region has 16 residues. Trimming cost V 2 bases and J 2 bases; bases outside gene matches: 9. The CDR3 DNA follows: TGCGCCAGCAGCTTCGACCCGGGACAGACGCAAGAGACCCAGTACTTC. Protein sequence: CASSFDPGQTQETQYF.

This clonotype was counted between two and nine times. V is TRBV28 and J is TRBJ2-7; 9 bases line up with TRBD1. The length of the CDR3 is 16 residues. CDR1 and CDR2 from the germline V gene are MDHEN and SYDVKM. After removal of 1 base from V and 4 bases from J, the junction contained 8 bases not matched to a gene. Written as DNA, the CDR3 is TGTGCCAGCAGTTTATATCCGGGACAGGGTGCATACGAGCAGTACTTC. Its protein is CASSLYPGQGAYEQYF.

The sample holds many counts of this clonotype. The chain carries TRBV5-5 and TRBJ2-5; D remains ambiguous. Between the trimmed V and J ends, which lost 0 bases and 7 bases, there was a span of 10 bases. The CDR3 runs 13 residues. Germline CDR1 and CDR2: SGHKS and YYEKEE (reference sequence). CDR3 nucleotides: TGTGCCAGCAGCTTGGACCCGCCCGGGACCCAGTACTTC. As protein: CASSLDPPGTQYF.

This clonotype was seen only a few times. The chain uses TRBV5-5 and TRBJ2-7, with a tentative D call TRBD1 (5 bases). Germline values: CDR1 SGHKS, CDR2 YYEKEE (reference sequence). V lost 4 bases and J lost 3, with 17 bases in between. The CDR3 is made up of 15 amino acids. CDR3 coding DNA: TGTGCCAGCAGCCGGACATCCTGGGTCAGCTACGAGCAGTACTTC. It is translated as CASSRTSWVSYEQYF.

This clonotype has more than one count but fewer than ten. The rearrangement links TRBV20-1 to TRBJ1-5; unclear D gene. The V gene lost 3 bases and the J gene lost 10 bases, with 19 bases spanning the gap. Germline V gene data show CDR1 as DFQATT and CDR2 as SNEGSKA (reference sequence). The CDR3 length is 14 residues. The CDR3 DNA follows: TGCAGTGCTAGTCCTGTAAGCGGCGCCTCACCCCAGCATTTT. Protein: CSASPVSGASPQHF.

This clonotype was counted a few times. The chain links TRBV3-1 to TRBJ1-3, with TRBD1 as a possible D gene (5 bases). CDR1 is LGHDT, CDR2 YNNKEL, per germline (reference sequence). Trimming left V 4 bases short and J 0 bases short, with 13 bases between. The CDR3 is made up of 16 amino acids. In DNA, the CDR3 is TGTGCCAGCAGCCCCGGGGGGATCGACTCTGGAAACACCATATATTTT. It yields the protein CASSPGGIDSGNTIYF.

The chain links TRBV19 to TRBJ2-5; perhaps TRBD1 as D (5 bases). The CDR3 extends over 14 amino acids. Trimming cost V 3 bases and J 2 bases, with 10 bases left between them. Per the germline V gene, CDR1 is LNHDA and CDR2 is SQIVND (reference sequence). The CDR3: CASSIQGMQETQYF. CDR3 sequence (DNA): TGTGCCAGTAGTATTCAGGGCATGCAAGAGACCCAGTACTTC.

The CDR3 DNA is TGCAGTGCTAGTGGGACACTTGGGCAGTCCGAGCAGTACTTC. Protein product: CSASGTLGQSEQYF. The rearrangement links TRBV20-1 to TRBJ2-7, with a tentative D call TRBD1 (6 bases). Germline CDR1 is DFQATT and CDR2 is SNEGSKA (reference sequence). Trimming pared 3 bases from V and 6 bases from J, leaving 18 bases between. CDR3 length: 14 amino acids.

The J gene is TRBJ2-3, the V gene TRBV5-4; maybe TRBD2 (6 bases). Germline V gene data show CDR1 as SGHNT and CDR2 as YYREEE (reference sequence). This CDR3 spans 12 amino acids. V lost 0 bases and J lost 15, with 14 bases in between. The CDR3 nucleotides read TGTGCCAGCAGCTTGGAGGTCGGGGGTTTTTATTTT. It codes for CASSLEVGGFYF.

As concerns this clonotype: An end of the junction does not agree with germline; a read error may underlie this. This chain uses TRBV6-2 or TRBV6-3 with TRBJ1-5; 7 nucleotides line up with TRBD1. CDR3 length: 16 amino acids. The germline CDR1 and CDR2 sequences are MNHEY and SVGEGT. In DNA, the CDR3 is TGTGACAGCACGCGACAGGGTGTTACTCCGTATCAGCCCCAGCATTTT. Its translation is CDSTRQGVTPYQPQHF.

The chain recombines TRBV20-1 with TRBJ1-1; TRBD1 aligns across 10 bases. V was clipped by 1 base and J by 1 base; unmatched bases: 0. In germline, CDR1 is DFQATT, CDR2 SNEGSKA (reference sequence). The CDR3 spans 14 residues. The CDR3 protein is CSARGDRGNTEAFF. The CDR3 DNA follows: TGCAGTGCTAGAGGGGACAGGGGGAACACTGAAGCTTTCTTT.

This clonotype was observed a handful of times. The chain is built from TRBV7-2 and TRBJ1-5, with D uncertain. There are 13 residues in the CDR3. V lost 3 bases, J lost 4 bases, and 7 bases lay in between. The germline CDR1 and CDR2 sequences are SGHTA and FQGNSA. CDR3 coding DNA: TGTGCCAGCAGCTTTCGGAAGAATCAGCCCCAGCATTTT. Its protein product is CASSFRKNQPQHF.

The chain employs TRBV18 and TRBJ2-3, with D possibly TRBD2 on 6 matching bases. Germline CDR1 and CDR2: KGHSH and LQKENI. The CDR3 spans 15 residues. Trimming stripped 3 bases from V and 0 bases from J, with 10 bases between. The CDR3 region is CASSPASDSTDTQYF. As DNA, the CDR3 is TGTGCCAGCTCACCTGCTAGCGATAGCACAGATACGCAGTATTTT.

In this sample, this clonotype turned up many times. The chain has TRBV6-2 or TRBV6-3 and TRBJ2-3; no reliable D call. Germline lookup yields CDR1 MNHEY and CDR2 SVGEGT. The CDR3 is 14 residues long. V shed 6 bases and J shed 3 bases, with 13 bases lying between them. The CDR3 nucleotides are TGTGCCAGCAGCCCGGCCTTCAGGACAGATACGCAGTATTTT. It translates to CASSPAFRTDTQYF.

This clonotype appeared many times. The chain is built from TRBV6-5 and TRBJ1-1; tentative D call: TRBD1 (5 bases). Germline V gene lookup returns CDR1 MNHEY and CDR2 SVGAGI. The CDR3 is 14 amino acids. V was pared by 0 bases and J by 3 bases, with 8 bases between. CDR3 region: CASSYSSRDTEAFF. CDR3 nucleotide sequence: TGTGCCAGCAGTTACTCGAGCAGGGACACTGAAGCTTTCTTT.